This passage covers 14 T cell receptor beta chains from one sample sequenced in a study of T cell responses to AZD1222 COVID-19 vaccine. Assay used: immunoSEQ multiplex PCR; TCRdb lists only in-frame clones, some missing. The repertoire holds roughly 180,000 clones, with 94% as singletons. The starting material was peripheral blood, obtained on day 0 of AZD1222 vaccination. The receptors here all came from an adult in good health.

The gene calls are TRBV6-5 and TRBJ1-1; a weak D match, TRBD1 (5 bases). CDR3 length: 15 amino acids. Trimming took off 0 bases at V and 4 bases at J, with 12 bases between the two ends. Germline V CDR1 and CDR2: MNHEY, SVGAGI. The CDR3 loop reads CASSYSIEGITEAFF. CDR3 nucleotides: TGTGCCAGCAGTTACTCGATTGAGGGGATCACTGAAGCTTTCTTT.

About this clone itself: One end of the junction fails to match germline, which may point to a read error. The rearrangement links TRBV6-5 to TRBJ1-5; D ambiguous. The CDR3 totals 13 residues. Germline lookup yields CDR1 MNHEY and CDR2 SVGAGI. DNA of the CDR3: TGTGCCAGCAGCTCCGCCCCTAATCAACCCCAGCATTTT. It codes for CASSSAPNQPQHF.

The chain uses TRBV19 and TRBJ1-1; D ambiguous. The V end was cut by 6 bases, the J end by 1 base, with 12 bases between. The CDR3 is 14 residues long. CDR1 is LNHDA, CDR2 SQIVND, per germline (reference sequence). Written as DNA, the CDR3 is TGTGCCAGTAGCGACACCGGGAAGAACACTGAAGCTTTCTTT. It codes for CASSDTGKNTEAFF.

This clone was observed once. V gene TRBV2 combines with J gene TRBJ1-5, with 8 bases that match TRBD1. The CDR3 runs to 15 residues. Germline V CDR1 and CDR2: SNHLY, FYNNEI. With V trimmed by 7 bases and J by 3 bases, 8 bases remained unmatched. CDR3 sequence reads: CASTRGQAINQPQHF. The CDR3 coding sequence is TGTGCCAGCACTCGGGGACAGGCGATCAATCAGCCCCAGCATTTT.

This clone showed up just a few times. The chain employs TRBV5-1 and TRBJ2-7; D not certain. CDR3 length: 14 residues. Trimming shortened V by 7 bases and J by 5 bases, and 19 bases separated the two germline ends. CDR1 is SGHRS, CDR2 YFSETQ, per germline. The CDR3 reads CASGFSWSADEQYF. The CDR3 DNA reads TGCGCCAGCGGTTTCAGTTGGTCGGCGGACGAGCAGTACTTC.

To note about this clone: Other DNA sequences in this specimen translate into the identical CDR3. The chain uses TRBV30 and TRBJ1-5, with D unclear. There are 14 residues in the CDR3. V was trimmed by 1 base and J by 3 bases, leaving 10 bases between them. The germline V gene encodes CDR1 GTSNPN and CDR2 SVGIG (reference sequence). In DNA form, the CDR3 reads TGTGCCTGGAGTGGACATTCTCCCAATCAGCCCCAGCATTTT. It translates to CAWSGHSPNQPQHF.

This chain connects TRBV12-3 or TRBV12-4 to TRBJ1-5; no definite D call. Trimming took off 7 bases at V and 3 bases at J, with 10 bases between the two ends. The CDR3 consists of 13 residues. The CDR3 coding sequence is TGTGCCAGCACCCTTGATATCAATCAGCCCCAGCATTTT. This translates into CASTLDINQPQHF.

J is TRBJ1-3 and V is TRBV7-9, with D uncertain. The germline V and J ends were trimmed by 1 base and 0 bases, with 13 bases remaining between them. The CDR3 contains 17 residues. CDR1 is SEHNR, CDR2 FQNEAQ, per germline (reference sequence). The CDR3 protein is CASSLVMDRRSGNTIYF. Written as DNA, the CDR3 is TGTGCCAGCAGCTTAGTAATGGACCGCCGCTCTGGAAACACCATATATTTT.

The V call is TRBV27, the J call TRBJ1-5; 11 nucleotides agree with TRBD1. The trim removed 5 bases at V and 4 bases at J, leaving 10 bases unmatched. This CDR3 is built from 17 residues. In germline, CDR1 is MNHEY, CDR2 SMNVEV (reference sequence). The CDR3, as DNA: TGTGCCAGCAGTAGAACCGGGACAGGGGGGGGTAATCAGCCCCAGCATTTT. Amino acid sequence: CASSRTGTGGGNQPQHF.

The chain employs TRBV3-1 (or the pseudogene TRBV3-2) and TRBJ2-7, with a weak D call TRBD1 (5 bases). Trimming took 3 bases from V and 3 from J, leaving 18 bases between them. The germline V gene encodes CDR1 LGHDT and CDR2 YNNKEL (reference sequence). The CDR3 spans 16 residues. The CDR3 reads CASSQGQTLILYEQYF. As DNA, the CDR3 is TGTGCCAGCAGCCAGGGGCAGACCTTGATCCTCTACGAGCAGTACTTC.

The rearrangement joins TRBV19 to TRBJ1-1; tentative D call: TRBD1 (5 bases). CDR3 size: 12 residues. Trimming cost V 7 bases and J 5 bases, with 11 bases left between them. Germline V gene data show CDR1 as LNHDA and CDR2 as SQIVND (reference sequence). For the CDR3, the DNA is TGTGCCAGTAACGAGGGGACGACTGAAGCTTTCTTT. It translates to CASNEGTTEAFF. The complete variable domain, with remaining parts taken from reference TRBV19 and TRBJ1-1, reads DGGITQSPKYLFRKEGQNVTLSCEQNLNHDAMYWYRQDPGQGLRLIYYSQIVNDFQKGDIAEGYSVSREKKESFPLTVTSAQKNPTAFYLCASNEGTTEAFFGQGTRLTVV.

In its sample, this clone was seen once. The chain joins TRBV6-5 to TRBJ2-4; 11 bases agree with TRBD2. Germline loops: CDR1 MNHEY, CDR2 SVGAGI. This CDR3 spans 15 amino acids. J lost 1 base, V lost 5 bases, and 1 base had no gene match. The DNA for the CDR3 is TGTGCCAGCAGTATAGCGGGAGGGGCCAAAAACATTCAGTACTTC. Translating gives CASSIAGGAKNIQYF.

This chain connects TRBV18 to TRBJ1-3; D is undetermined. The V end was cut by 3 bases, the J end by 3 bases, with 9 bases between. Germline values: CDR1 KGHSH, CDR2 LQKENI. The CDR3 spans 14 residues. The CDR3 DNA sequence: TGTGCCAGCTCACCCGGAGGGAATGGAAACACCATATATTTT. The encoded protein is CASSPGGNGNTIYF.

This clone was recorded once. The V gene is TRBV7-2, the J gene TRBJ1-2, with TRBD1 matching over 10 bases. V shed 5 bases and J 5 bases; nucleotides not matched to a gene: 2. This CDR3 contains 13 residues. In germline, CDR1 is SGHTA, CDR2 FQGNSA. The CDR3 coding sequence is TGTGCCAGCAGCCCGGACAGGGGGTATGGCTACACCTTC. Residues: CASSPDRGYGYTF.